The clone carrying this T cell receptor beta chain was detected many times. Germline trimming cut 3 bases from V and 3 bases from J; bases unmatched to any gene: 2. This CDR3 contains 15 residues. CDR1 is MRHNA, CDR2 SNTAGT, per germline. Measured with immunoSEQ multiplex PCR; TCRdb has only the in-frame clones, and not every one. The data contain about 150,000 clones, more than 75% of them singletons. This sample stems from a study of blood T cell repertoires in COVID-19. The chain has TRBV6-4 and TRBJ2-1; TRBD1 matches 10 bases. The sequence came from a woman aged 45-59 years who had recovered from COVID-19. The specimen sequenced was PBMCs or T cells enriched from blood (not recorded which). This CDR3 reads CASSEGTGDYNEQFF. CDR3 coding DNA: TGTGCCAGCAGTGAGGGGACAGGGGACTACAATGAGCAGTTCTTC.